A single sample gave rise to the 28 T cell receptor beta chains below, sequenced in a study of T cells after yellow fever vaccination. TCRdb called the 5' RACE reads again in MiXCR, with one record for every CDR3 protein. The sample contains some 390,000 distinct CDR3 sequences, 15% to 20% of which appear only once. The sequences come from PBMCs, collected before the yellow fever booster vaccination. The source is a man aged 18 to 30 who received the YFV17D yellow fever vaccine.

The CDR3 DNA reads TGCGCCAGCATCCGGGACAGGGCACGAGAGCAGTACTTC. Amino acids: CASIRDRAREQYF. The chain recombines TRBV5-1 with TRBJ2-7; 9 bases align to TRBD1. Germline values: CDR1 SGHRS, CDR2 YFSETQ. V shed 6 bases and J 7 bases; nucleotides not matched to a gene: 8. The CDR3 consists of 13 residues.

CDR3 DNA sequence: TGTGCCAGCATGACAGGGGTTGTGGAGACCCAGTACTTC. Its protein product is CASMTGVVETQYF. The rearrangement uses TRBV6-6 and TRBJ2-5; 8 nucleotides match TRBD1. With 7 bases clipped from V and 5 bases from J, the junction kept 6 bases outside the gene matches. The length of the CDR3 is 13 residues. The germline V gene encodes CDR1 MNHNY and CDR2 SVGAGI (reference sequence).

This clonotype has only a few counts. V is TRBV7-9 and J is TRBJ2-7; D is perhaps TRBD1 (5 bases). Germline CDR1 is SEHNR and CDR2 is FQNEAQ (reference sequence). The CDR3 runs 15 residues. V was trimmed by 5 bases and J by 0 bases, leaving 14 bases between them. The chain's CDR3 is CASSPTGFNSYEQYF. CDR3 nucleotide sequence: TGTGCCAGCAGCCCAACAGGTTTCAACTCCTACGAGCAGTACTTC.

The chain uses TRBV18 and TRBJ1-2; TRBD1 matches 11 bases. The CDR3 spans 13 residues. V shed 4 bases, J shed 6 bases, and the junction held 1 base outside the gene matches. Germline lookup yields CDR1 KGHSH and CDR2 LQKENI. The CDR3 nucleotides read TGTGCCAGCTCACGGACAGGGGGCGATGGCTACACCTTC. It is translated as CASSRTGGDGYTF.

The chain couples TRBV7-2 to TRBJ2-1; perhaps TRBD1 as D (6 bases). Between the trimmed V and J ends, which lost 1 base and 9 bases, there was a span of 10 bases. Germline V lookup: CDR1 SGHTA, CDR2 FQGNSA. CDR3 size: 13 residues. This chain's CDR3 is CASSLGRGIEQFF. The CDR3 DNA reads as TGTGCCAGCAGCTTAGGTAGGGGGATTGAGCAGTTCTTC.

This clonotype turned up a few times. This chain links TRBV28 with TRBJ1-2; D is unresolved. V was trimmed by 5 bases and J by 4 bases, leaving 11 bases between them. The germline V gene encodes CDR1 MDHEN and CDR2 SYDVKM. The CDR3 loop spans 13 amino acids. CDR3 protein: CASSVRLGYGYTF. CDR3 nucleotides: TGTGCCAGCAGTGTAAGGTTGGGCTATGGCTACACCTTC.

The chain is built from TRBV12-3 or TRBV12-4 and TRBJ2-1; 7 bases fit TRBD1. Trimming took 6 bases from V and 6 from J; bases not matched to a gene: 5. This CDR3 has 13 residues. CDR3 nucleotides: TGTGCCAGCAGCAAGGGACAGTTCAATGAGCAGTTCTTC. Protein: CASSKGQFNEQFF.

The chain employs TRBV12-3 or TRBV12-4 and TRBJ2-4; D not resolved. The CDR3 totals 14 residues. V was pared by 3 bases and J by 3 bases, with 9 bases between. The CDR3 region has the DNA TGTGCCAGCAGTTTCCGGGCTGGCAAAAACATTCAGTACTTC. Protein sequence: CASSFRAGKNIQYF.

This clonotype was counted a few times. The rearrangement joins TRBV27 to TRBJ2-7; D perhaps matches TRBD1 (6 bases). V was cut by 3 bases and J by 2 bases, with 14 bases left in between. CDR1 and CDR2 from the germline V gene are MNHEY and SMNVEV (reference sequence). CDR3 length: 15 residues. The DNA of the CDR3 is TGTGCCAGCAGTTTGGGGGCGGCTCAAACCTACGAGCAGTACTTC. Protein: CASSLGAAQTYEQYF.

CDR3 loop: CSANRAGRLSSYNEQFF. Here the CDR3 DNA reads TGCAGTGCTAATAGGGCGGGCCGTCTGAGCTCCTACAATGAGCAGTTCTTC. The gene calls are TRBV20-1 and TRBJ2-1; D is possibly TRBD2 (5 bases). Deletions cut 4 bases from V and 0 bases from J, with 19 bases between. The CDR3 has 17 residues. The germline V gene has CDR1 DFQATT and CDR2 SNEGSKA (reference sequence).

This clonotype was detected many times. The gene calls are TRBV7-2 and TRBJ2-7, with 9 bases matching TRBD2. Germline CDR1 reads SGHTA; CDR2 reads FQGNSA. The CDR3 is 13 amino acids. With V trimmed by 3 bases and J by 7 bases, 4 bases remained unmatched. The CDR3 DNA reads as TGTGCCAGCAGCTTCGCGGGGGGGCGGGAGCAGTACTTC. Translated: CASSFAGGREQYF.

This clonotype was observed a handful of times. The V gene is TRBV2, the J gene TRBJ2-5; D is possibly TRBD2 (8 bases). CDR1 is SNHLY and CDR2 is FYNNEI in the germline V gene. V was shortened by 8 bases and J by 5 bases, with 15 bases between the two germline ends. The CDR3 consists of 13 residues. The CDR3 region has the DNA TGTGCCAGCCCGGGAGGGGGCAGGGAGACCCAGTACTTC. This sequence encodes CASPGGGRETQYF.

The rearrangement joins TRBV25-1 to TRBJ2-1; 7 bases are a match to TRBD1. Germline CDR1 is MGHDK and CDR2 is SYGVNS. This CDR3 region has 15 residues. Unmatched junction bases numbered 11, after V lost 9 bases and J lost 3 bases. The CDR3 reads CASSKGGAGYNEQFF. The CDR3 bases are TGTGCCAGTTCTAAAGGGGGCGCCGGCTACAATGAGCAGTTCTTC.

The V gene is TRBV7-9, the J gene TRBJ1-4; D is possibly TRBD1 (5 bases). Trimming stripped 2 bases from V and 0 bases from J, with 16 bases between. Germline CDR1 is SEHNR and CDR2 is FQNEAQ (reference sequence). This CDR3 contains 18 residues. CDR3 sequence: CASSLPGGTIATNEKLFF. The CDR3 DNA reads as TGTGCCAGCAGCTTACCAGGCGGGACTATTGCAACTAATGAAAAACTGTTTTTT.

This clonotype turned up a few times. The chain is built from TRBV10-3 and TRBJ1-1, with 7 bases identical to TRBD1. Germline V lookup: CDR1 ENHRY, CDR2 SYGVKD. The CDR3 runs 13 residues. J was trimmed by 5 bases and V by 2 bases; bases with no gene match: 2. In DNA, the CDR3 is TGTGCCATCAGTGAGACAGGGGATACTGAAGCTTTCTTT. The encoded protein is CAISETGDTEAFF.

Sample share makes this clonotype medium-sized. The CDR3 DNA is TGTGCCAGCAGCGGGACAGGGAACTATGGCTACACCTTC. This sequence encodes CASSGTGNYGYTF. V is TRBV14 and J is TRBJ1-2; the match to TRBD1 covers 9 bases. The CDR3 is 13 amino acids. The germline CDR1 and CDR2 sequences are SGHDN and FVKESK. V gave up 5 bases and J gave up 2 bases; unmatched junction bases: 0.

The chain uses TRBV6-2 or TRBV6-3 and TRBJ1-2; 8 bases match TRBD1. Trimming took 6 bases from V and 7 from J; bases not matched to a gene: 4. The CDR3 has 12 amino acids. Germline V gene data show CDR1 as MNHEY and CDR2 as SVGEGT. The CDR3 nucleotides are TGTGCCAGCAGCCGGACAGGGTTTGGCTACACCTTC. It specifies CASSRTGFGYTF.

The gene calls are TRBV9 and TRBJ2-2, with 7 positions matching TRBD2. The CDR3 consists of 15 residues. V was clipped by 4 bases and J by 3 bases; unmatched bases: 6. The germline CDR1 and CDR2 sequences are SGDLS and YYNGEE. The CDR3 DNA sequence: TGTGCCAGCAGCCCACGCGGGGGAGACACCGGGGAGCTGTTTTTT. Protein product: CASSPRGGDTGELFF.

The DNA for the CDR3 is TGCGCCAGCAGCTGGGGACTAGCGGGGACTAGCACAGATACGCAGTATTTT. Encoded protein: CASSWGLAGTSTDTQYF. The chain recombines TRBV5-1 with TRBJ2-3; TRBD2 aligns across 13 bases. The V and J ends lost 3 bases and 0 bases, in that order; junction bases with no gene match: 4. CDR1 and CDR2 from the germline V gene are SGHRS and YFSETQ. The CDR3 extends over 17 amino acids.

The V call is TRBV25-1, the J call TRBJ2-7, with 7 bases identical to TRBD1. In germline, CDR1 is MGHDK, CDR2 SYGVNS. This CDR3 region has 13 residues. The junction had 7 bases not matched to a gene; V was cut back by 8 bases and J by 3 bases. CDR3 region: CASPPGQHYEQYV. In DNA, the CDR3 is TGTGCCAGCCCACCGGGACAGCACTACGAGCAGTACGTC.

The CDR3 sequence: CASSSSGTDYEQYV. Here the CDR3 DNA reads TGTGCCAGCAGCTCTTCCGGGACAGACTACGAGCAGTACGTC. The gene calls are TRBV5-8 and TRBJ2-7; TRBD1 matches 7 bases. Germline V gene sequence: CDR1 SGHTS, CDR2 YDEGEE. The CDR3 covers 14 residues. Germline trimming cut 3 bases from V and 3 bases from J; bases unmatched to any gene: 6.

V gene TRBV5-5 combines with J gene TRBJ1-1, with D tentatively TRBD1 (5 bases). V shed 0 bases and J shed 4 bases, with 16 bases lying between them. There are 16 residues in the CDR3. The germline gives CDR1 SGHKS, CDR2 YYEKEE (reference sequence). The CDR3 bases are TGTGCCAGCAGCTTGGGTGCCGGTGGGGGTGGCACTGAAGCTTTCTTT. Protein: CASSLGAGGGGTEAFF.

The chain uses TRBV18 and TRBJ2-5; no clear D gene. The CDR3 has 11 residues. V was shortened by 5 bases and J by 7 bases, with 8 bases between the two germline ends. Germline V gives CDR1 KGHSH, CDR2 LQKENI. The CDR3 coding sequence is TGTGCCAGCTCAGCAATGGCGACCCAGTACTTC. Translating it yields CASSAMATQYF. The full variable domain, with the rest looked up from reference TRBV18 and TRBJ2-5, is NAGVMQNPRHLVRRRGQEARLRCSPMKGHSHVYWYRQLPEEGLKFMVYLQKENIIDESGMPKERFSAEFPKEGPSILRIQQVVRGDSAAYFCASSAMATQYFGPGTRLLVL.

In this sample, this clonotype turned up many times. The gene calls are TRBV7-2 and TRBJ2-7; tentative D call: TRBD2 (6 bases). CDR1 is SGHTA, CDR2 FQGNSA, per germline. This CDR3 comprises 14 residues. V lost 5 bases and J lost 3, with 14 bases in between. Written as DNA, the CDR3 is TGTGCCAGCAGCCAGGGACTCGTATACTACGAGCAGTACTTC. Residues: CASSQGLVYYEQYF.

This clonotype was found many times. The chain couples TRBV12-3 or TRBV12-4 to TRBJ2-2; D uncertain. This CDR3 has 13 residues. Trimming took off 5 bases at V and 7 bases at J, with 11 bases between the two ends. The CDR3: CASSLRSDGELFF. For the CDR3, the DNA is TGTGCCAGCAGTCTGAGGAGCGACGGGGAGCTGTTTTTT.

The rearrangement links TRBV29-1 to TRBJ1-2, with D unclear. The CDR3 has 10 residues. V was cut by 6 bases and J by 6 bases, with 8 bases left in between. Germline V gives CDR1 SQVTM, CDR2 ANQGSEA. Here the CDR3 DNA reads TGCAGCGTACCATGGGATGGCTACACCTTC. Protein sequence: CSVPWDGYTF.

The DNA for the CDR3 is TGTGCCAGCAGTTGGGACTTAGTCTATGGCTACACCTTC. It codes for CASSWDLVYGYTF. The J gene is TRBJ1-2, the V gene TRBV12-3 or TRBV12-4; maybe TRBD1 (5 bases). CDR3 length: 13 amino acids. Between the trimmed V and J ends, which lost 4 bases and 4 bases, there was a span of 10 bases.

The rearrangement joins TRBV20-1 to TRBJ1-2, with D maybe TRBD1 (5 bases). Germline assignment: CDR1 DFQATT and CDR2 SNEGSKA (reference sequence). The CDR3 runs to 13 residues. V lost 1 base and J 3 bases, leaving 9 bases between the germline ends. CDR3: CSARGTGDYGYTF. CDR3 coding DNA: TGCAGTGCTAGAGGAACGGGGGACTATGGCTACACCTTC.